This T cell receptor (beta chain) was observed in a study of blood T cells in healthy people across ages. Study-level results: While age rose, TCR beta diversity per million T cells dropped in a roughly linear way. Estimated diversity, derived from one million T cells, was regarded as an underestimate. Naive CD4+ cells and diversity were both higher in long-lived donors than in aged donors.

Isolated PBMCs totaled at least 7 million in each sample. A note on this clonotype: The target antigen is unknown.

A J-beta primer mix and a sample-barcoded 5' primer were used in a second PCR of roughly 7 to 12 cycles. MiXCR, run by TCRdb on the 5' RACE reads, gives a single entry per CDR3 protein. The data show fewer than 2 million distinct CDR3 sequences, about 39% seen once. This CDR3 is 12 amino acids long. Germline V gene lookup returns CDR1 SQVTM and CDR2 ANQGSEA. Sequences were obtained from blood. The V call is TRBV29-1, the J call TRBJ1-2; tentatively, D is TRBD1 (6 bases). The clonotype originates from a human donor in good health. The CDR3 DNA is TGCAGTACCGAGGGGGCTAACTATGGCTACACCTTC. This gives the protein CSTEGANYGYTF.